This TCR beta chain appears in the sequencing data of a study of blood T cell repertoires in COVID-19. Study information: Spain, Italy and the United States supplied samples that represented acute and convalescent COVID-19. Sources were T cells, B-cell-depleted T cells, or PBMCs; the material itself was cDNA or gDNA.

Methods used by the authors: Amplified reference gene primers provided the basis for estimating nucleated cell counts. This table comes from immunoSEQ multiplex PCR, and its TCRdb copy is limited to in-frame clones, with some not included. Clone size and V and J calls were adopted from that table, with D and trimming inferred from the DNA. The repertoire includes hundreds of thousands of clones, 65% to 90% of them detected once, and about 6% sits in the top ten. The CDR3 length is 16 residues. The V gene lost 2 bases and the J gene lost 5 bases, with 16 bases spanning the gap. CDR1 is MDHEN and CDR2 is SYDVKM in the germline V gene.

The V gene is TRBV28, the J gene TRBJ2-1; D is undetermined. Material for sequencing was peripheral blood. The clonotype was recovered from a man older than 75 with acute or convalescent COVID-19. The CDR3 bases are TGTGCCAGCAGTTTACCTTCACTTGGGCCAGACAATGAGCAGTTCTTC. Translation: CASSLPSLGPDNEQFF.